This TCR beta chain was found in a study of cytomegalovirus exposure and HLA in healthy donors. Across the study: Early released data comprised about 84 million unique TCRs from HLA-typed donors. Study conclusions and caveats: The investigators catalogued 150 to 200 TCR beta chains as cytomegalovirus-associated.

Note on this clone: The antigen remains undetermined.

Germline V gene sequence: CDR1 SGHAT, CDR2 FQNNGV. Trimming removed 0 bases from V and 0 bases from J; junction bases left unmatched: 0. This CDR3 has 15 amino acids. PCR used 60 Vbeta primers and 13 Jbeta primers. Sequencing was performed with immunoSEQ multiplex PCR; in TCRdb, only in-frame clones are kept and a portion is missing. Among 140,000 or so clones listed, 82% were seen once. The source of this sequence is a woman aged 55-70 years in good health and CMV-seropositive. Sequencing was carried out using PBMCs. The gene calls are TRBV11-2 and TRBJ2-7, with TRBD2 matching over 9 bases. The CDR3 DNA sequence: TGTGCCAGCAGCTTAGAAGCGGGGGGCTCCTACGAGCAGTACTTC. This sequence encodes CASSLEAGGSYEQYF.